The present T cell receptor (delta chain) was sequenced within a study of γδ T cells in repeated Plasmodium falciparum infection. The CDR3 totals 20 residues. The V gene's germline CDR1 is TSWWSYY and CDR2 QGS. Gammadelta T cells were flow-sorted from PBMC into Vgamma9/Vdelta2+ and Vdelta2-negative populations for bulk analysis. TCRdb re-processed the multiplex PCR reads via CATT. In the table there are around 50,000 delta-chain clones, roughly 1.9% of which are singletons. This clone has just a few counts. A far larger clone is one nucleotide away, so this likely arose from a read error. The sample carries other DNA sequences with the same CDR3.

The sample consisted of gamma-delta T cells from blood. The V segment is TRDV1, and no J call was made; TRDD3, as called in the table, went unchecked against the DNA. The receptor comes from a pool of human donors (malaria-infected and uninfected, not separated). The CDR3 region has the DNA TGTGCTCTTGGGGAAGTGTATCCCAGGAGGATGGGGGATTGGACCGATAAGCTCATCTTT. Translated, it gives CALGEVYPRRMGDWTDKLIF.